This section outlines one T cell receptor beta chain sequence together with its context. The antigen this receptor binds is unknown. No much larger clone is present one base from it, and per-base qualities are unavailable. This entry is derived from a study of graft-versus-host responses after intestinal transplantation (dated by TCRdb to the early 2020s). For the wider study: Recipients received multivisceral, liver-intestinal, or isolated intestinal transplants. Every recipient was given anti-thymocyte globulin induction, then maintenance tacrolimus and steroids for about three years. After intestinal transplantation, graft-versus-host and host-versus-graft alloreactive T cell clones were followed in the graft, circulation and bone marrow using bulk TCR-beta CDR3 sequencing. To identify alloreactive clones, pre-transplant mixed lymphocyte reaction products were sequenced and compared with unstimulated pre-transplant donor and recipient T cells. A cohort of about 25 intestinal transplant recipients, including one retransplant, was enrolled, and a few patients lacking pretransplant specimens were excluded. Donor T cell macrochimerism was defined as a peak of at least 4% donor T cells among recipient peripheral blood mononuclear cells. Rather than going through the commercial service, samples from a few later patients were sequenced in-house on an Illumina MiSeq and processed with MiXCR. Broad study findings and their caveats: Early after transplant, peak levels of circulating GvH clones were associated with declines in HvG clones. In the allografts of patients with donor T cell macrochimerism, GvH to HvG T cell clonal ratios were high. Conclusions were limited by the relatively low number and heterogeneity of intestinal transplant patients. GvH clones were found in recipient bone marrow, and some of the GvH clones appeared earlier in ileal mucosa or blood, which is consistent with an intestinal mucosal origin.

Per the publication, the time point label means: cells obtained before transplantation from donor or recipient. CD3+CD4+ and CD3+CD8+ populations were FACS-sorted from unstimulated pre-transplant donor and recipient cells taken from spleen or lymph nodes. The library came from the immunoSEQ multiplex PCR assay. In most patients, genomic DNA was isolated using the Qiagen DNeasy Blood and Tissue Kit and sent frozen to Adaptive Biotechnologies for TCR sequencing. Adaptive Biotechnologies carried out high-throughput TCR-beta CDR3 sequencing of genomic DNA for most patients. From the authors' description of their analysis: TCR sequencing data for over 15 patients were retrieved from Adaptive's ImmunoSEQ software; a few other patients were processed with MiXCR and VDJtools. CD4 versus CD8 sorting errors were corrected by removing sequences found in both subsets at a frequency ratio below 5:1. Because the origin of CDR3 nucleotide sequences shared between donor and recipient could not be assigned, those sequences were removed. To be classed as alloreactive, a clone needed at least 2-fold expansion over unstimulated cells and a minimum CFSE-low frequency of 0.002% (template counts) or 0.001% (read counts). Mappable clones were those detected in sequenced pre-transplant spleen, lymph node, or MLR CFSE-low populations of the donor or recipient. Cumulative frequency of alloreactive clones was calculated as a percentage of all sequences weighted by copy number. TCRdb provides this immuneACCESS table in a form limited to in-frame rearrangements. Some clones are lacking; in checked studies, under half of them reflect an unresolved V gene, and why the rest are absent is not known. The V and J calls and clone size come from that table; D and trimming were worked out from the DNA. Across this sample there are some 140,000 clones, with 85% to 95% seen only once. The ten biggest clones cover about 0.2% of the sample.

At the junction V is shortened by 2 bases and J by 5 bases; bases outside the gene matches: 5. The CDR3 spans 14 residues, from the cysteine through the phenylalanine. The DNA shown is the 42-base CDR3, in frame from base 1. Reading the germline V gene (reference sequence) gives CDR1 MNHEY and CDR2 SMNVEV. The source of this sequence is a human donor who received an intestinal transplant. The sample consisted of unstimulated CD4+ T cells sorted from spleen or lymph node cells, taken before intestinal transplant. This chain joins TRBV27 to TRBJ2-5, with 7 bases aligning to TRBD2. This receptor carries the CDR3 CASSLNVGGETQYF. The bases read TGTGCCAGCAGTTTAAATGTGGGGGGGGAGACCCAGTACTTC.